Presented here are 9 T cell receptor beta chains from one specimen sequenced in a study of shared clonotypes between healthy human individuals. Clones were sequenced by immunoSEQ multiplex PCR, and TCRdb holds only the in-frame ones, with some missing. The repertoire includes about 2 million clones, 95% of them detected once, and 0.1% to 0.15% sits in the top ten. The sequencing input was naive CD4+ T cells sorted from blood. Subset reported: CD45RA+ positively selected. The source is a man aged 18 to 35 in good health.

About this clone itself: Other DNA sequences in the sample encode the same CDR3. The V call is TRBV7-2, the J call TRBJ1-2, with D unclear. V was shortened by 3 bases and J by 2 bases, with 7 bases between the two germline ends. Per germline, CDR1 SGHTA and CDR2 FQGNSA. The CDR3 has 13 amino acids. The CDR3 DNA follows: TGTGCCAGCAGCTTGGGTCAGAACTATGGCTACACCTTC. It translates to CASSLGQNYGYTF.

Turning to this clone: A read error is possible here, since a much larger clone lies one base away. The V gene is TRBV5-1, the J gene TRBJ2-7; D tentatively reads TRBD1 or TRBD2 (5 bases each). V lost 4 bases, J lost 0 bases, and 11 bases lay in between. The CDR3 sequence is 14 residues long. Germline V lookup: CDR1 SGHRS, CDR2 YFSETQ. The CDR3 DNA follows: TGCGCCAGCAGCCAAGCCGGGACCTCCTACGAGCAGTACTTC. It encodes CASSQAGTSYEQYF.

The rearrangement links TRBV18 to TRBJ1-1, with a weak D call TRBD1 (5 bases). Trimming cost V 1 base and J 6 bases, with 15 bases left between them. The CDR3 consists of 15 residues. Looked up from germline, CDR1 is KGHSH and CDR2 is LQKENI. DNA of the CDR3: TGTGCCAGCTCACCACTTCTCGGAGGGGAAGCTGAAGCTTTCTTT. It yields the protein CASSPLLGGEAEAFF.

Note on this clone: At the DNA level, this CDR3 is encoded by other sequences in the same sample as well. The rearrangement uses TRBV29-1 and TRBJ2-7; D gene ambiguous. The V end lost 6 bases, the J end lost 0 bases, and 6 bases lay between the germline ends. The germline V gene encodes CDR1 SQVTM and CDR2 ANQGSEA. The CDR3 covers 11 residues. This CDR3 is CSVGGSYEQYF. The CDR3 DNA is TGCAGCGTGGGTGGCTCCTACGAGCAGTACTTC.

This chain links TRBV5-1 with TRBJ2-1; possibly TRBD2 for D (6 bases). The CDR3 runs 15 residues. The V and J ends lost 0 bases and 5 bases respectively, with 12 bases between them. The germline V gene encodes CDR1 SGHRS and CDR2 YFSETQ. The CDR3 bases are TGCGCCAGCAGCTTGGTAGGCCAGCGGGACAATGAGCAGTTCTTC. It codes for CASSLVGQRDNEQFF. Full variable domain (remainder filled in from reference TRBV5-1 and TRBJ2-1): KAGVTQTPRYLIKTRGQQVTLSCSPISGHRSVSWYQQTPGQGLQFLFEYFSETQRNKGNFPGRFSGRQFSNSRSEMNVSTLELGDSALYLCASSLVGQRDNEQFFGPGTRLTVL.

The rearrangement joins TRBV25-1 to TRBJ1-2; D remains unclear. This CDR3 has 10 amino acids. The germline V gene has CDR1 MGHDK and CDR2 SYGVNS. Trimming took 9 bases from V and 4 from J, leaving 6 bases between them. The DNA of the CDR3 is TGTGCCAGAGGACCCTATGGCTACACCTTC. Translating gives CARGPYGYTF.

The V gene is TRBV30, the J gene TRBJ2-1, with D possibly being TRBD2 (5 bases). V was shortened by 8 bases and J by 7 bases, with 21 bases between the two germline ends. The germline V gene encodes CDR1 GTSNPN and CDR2 SVGIG (reference sequence). The CDR3 spans 14 residues. The chain's CDR3 is CAPKRGRNPNEQFF. The CDR3 DNA is TGTGCCCCAAAAAGAGGGCGTAATCCGAATGAGCAGTTCTTC.

The chain couples TRBV5-1 to TRBJ2-2; weak D call: TRBD2 (5 bases). Germline lookup yields CDR1 SGHRS and CDR2 YFSETQ. The V and J ends lost 4 bases and 10 bases respectively, with 20 bases between them. CDR3 length equals 15 residues. CDR3 amino acids: CASSHASSFGEELFF. CDR3 DNA sequence: TGCGCCAGCAGCCATGCTTCTAGCTTTGGTGAGGAGCTGTTTTTT. The variable domain in full, with the rest retrieved from reference TRBV5-1 and TRBJ2-2, is KAGVTQTPRYLIKTRGQQVTLSCSPISGHRSVSWYQQTPGQGLQFLFEYFSETQRNKGNFPGRFSGRQFSNSRSEMNVSTLELGDSALYLCASSHASSFGEELFFGEGSRLTVL.

V usage is TRBV9 and J usage is TRBJ1-6; D ambiguous. V shed 1 base and J shed 15 bases, with 14 bases lying between them. Germline V gene data show CDR1 as SGDLS and CDR2 as YYNGEE. CDR3 length equals 13 residues. The DNA of the CDR3 is TGTGCCAGCAGCGTAAGTGTCGTTTCGGACCTCCACTTT. Protein product: CASSVSVVSDLHF.